These 25 T cell receptor beta chains came from one sample sequenced in a study of blood T cell repertoires in COVID-19. Some clones are missing from TCRdb's copy, which holds only in-frame ones; the method was immunoSEQ multiplex PCR. The sample contains 100,000 to 150,000 clones, under 95% of which appear only once. Specimen: peripheral blood. These receptors all stem from a middle-aged man with active COVID-19.

The DNA for the CDR3 is TGTGCCAGCAGCTTAGGTCGGCAGGGACTGGGTGAAAAACTGTTTTTT. Its translation is CASSLGRQGLGEKLFF. The chain links TRBV7-9 to TRBJ1-4; D is possibly TRBD1 (5 bases). The CDR3 extends over 16 amino acids. Germline V CDR1 and CDR2: SEHNR, FQNEAQ (reference sequence). V lost 1 base and J 7 bases, leaving 16 bases between the germline ends.

This chain links TRBV29-1 with TRBJ2-1; 7 bases are a match to TRBD1. The CDR3 is 13 amino acids. Losses at the gene ends were 7 bases for V and 8 bases for J; bases not matched to a gene: 11. Germline-derived CDR1 and CDR2 are SQVTM and ANQGSEA. The CDR3 sequence is CSAPGGRGYEQFF. In nucleotides, the CDR3 is TGCAGCGCCCCAGGGGGTAGAGGCTATGAGCAGTTCTTC.

This chain uses TRBV9 with TRBJ2-5, with D possibly being TRBD2 (6 bases). Germline V gene data show CDR1 as SGDLS and CDR2 as YYNGEE. V lost 3 bases, J lost 5 bases, and 23 bases lay in between. The length of the CDR3 is 17 residues. The CDR3 spells CASSATGVEGFFETQYF. CDR3 nucleotides: TGTGCCAGCAGCGCGACGGGGGTCGAAGGGTTTTTTGAGACCCAGTACTTC.

V gene TRBV6-2 or TRBV6-3 combines with J gene TRBJ1-6; possible D gene TRBD1, 5 bases. CDR1 is MNHEY, CDR2 SVGEGT, per germline. This CDR3 has 13 amino acids. Trimming removed 4 bases at V and 7 bases at J, with 8 bases between. The CDR3 DNA reads TGTGCCAGCAGTTCCCGGGGGAATTCACCCCTCCACTTT. Protein: CASSSRGNSPLHF.

The CDR3 DNA follows: TGTGCCAGCAGCCCCGTGCGGGAGTCGGGTGAGCAGTTCTTC. Its protein product is CASSPVRESGEQFF. The rearrangement joins TRBV16 to TRBJ2-1; 7 nucleotides line up with TRBD2. V lost 4 bases, J lost 9 bases, and 9 bases stayed unmatched. The germline CDR1 and CDR2 sequences are KGHSY and FQNENV. The CDR3 totals 14 residues.

This rearrangement joins TRBV7-9 to TRBJ1-1; D unresolved. This CDR3 region has 13 residues. Germline-derived CDR1 and CDR2 are SEHNR and FQNEAQ (reference sequence). V was clipped by 5 bases and J by 3 bases, with 10 bases between them. CDR3 DNA sequence: TGTGCCAGCAGCAGTAAAAGCGACACTGAAGCTTTCTTT. It is translated as CASSSKSDTEAFF.

The V gene is TRBV3-1 (or the pseudogene TRBV3-2), the J gene TRBJ2-5, with TRBD1 matching over 8 bases. Germline lookup yields CDR1 LGHDT and CDR2 YNNKEL (reference sequence). J lost 4 bases, V lost 1 base, and 5 bases had no gene match. This CDR3 comprises 15 residues. This CDR3 is CASSQATGERETQYF. CDR3 bases: TGTGCCAGCAGCCAAGCGACAGGGGAGAGAGAGACCCAGTACTTC.

This chain's CDR3 is CASSPQLGDEQYV. The CDR3 nucleotides are TGTGCCAGCTCACCACAGCTAGGGGACGAGCAGTACGTC. This chain uses TRBV18 with TRBJ2-7, with TRBD1 as a possible D gene (5 bases). CDR3 length: 13 amino acids. From germline, CDR1 is KGHSH and CDR2 LQKENI. V was trimmed by 1 base and J by 5 bases, leaving 9 bases between them.

This chain connects TRBV11-2 to TRBJ1-2; TRBD1 is a possible D gene (5 bases). V lost 5 bases and J 2 bases, leaving 9 bases between the germline ends. The CDR3 totals 13 residues. The germline V gene has CDR1 SGHAT and CDR2 FQNNGV. The CDR3 DNA sequence: TGTGCCAGCAGCAGGGGTGGCAACTATGGCTACACCTTC. This sequence encodes CASSRGGNYGYTF.

The chain recombines TRBV7-8 with TRBJ2-1, with TRBD1 as a possible D gene (7 bases). This CDR3 region has 15 residues. With 5 bases removed from V and 6 bases from J, the gap between germline ends came to 17 bases. The V gene's germline CDR1 is SGHVS and CDR2 FQNEAQ. CDR3 in amino acids: CASSGGSDRVNEQFF. The CDR3 DNA follows: TGTGCCAGCAGCGGGGGGAGTGACAGGGTCAATGAGCAGTTCTTC. The full variable domain, its missing parts supplied by reference TRBV7-8 and TRBJ2-1, is GAGVSQSPRYKVAKRGQDVALRCDPISGHVSLFWYQQALGQGPEFLTYFQNEAQLDKSGLPSDRFFAERPEGSVSTLKIQRTQQEDSAVYLCASSGGSDRVNEQFFGPGTRLTVL.

V and J are TRBV7-7 and TRBJ2-1, with D possibly TRBD2 on 5 matching bases. CDR1 and CDR2 from the germline V gene are SSHAT and FNYEAQ (reference sequence). V was trimmed by 5 bases and J by 0 bases, leaving 14 bases between them. The CDR3 contains 16 residues. CDR3 DNA sequence: TGTGCCAGCAGCCCCATTGGAGCGGTCTCCTACAATGAGCAGTTCTTC. Translation gives CASSPIGAVSYNEQFF.

The rearrangement links TRBV5-6 to TRBJ2-5; D not resolved. This CDR3 spans 15 amino acids. V shed 1 base and J shed 2 bases, with 12 bases lying between them. CDR1 is SGHDT and CDR2 is YYEEEE in the germline V gene. The CDR3 sequence is CASSLWRSGQETQYF. The DNA of the CDR3 is TGTGCCAGCAGCTTGTGGCGGTCTGGTCAAGAGACCCAGTACTTC. The entire variable domain, with the rest obtained from reference TRBV5-6 and TRBJ2-5, is as follows: DAGVTQSPTHLIKTRGQQVTLRCSPKSGHDTVSWYQQALGQGPQFIFQYYEEEERQRGNFPDRFSGHQFPNYSSELNVNALLLGDSALYLCASSLWRSGQETQYFGPGTRLLVL.

The rearrangement uses TRBV6-2 or TRBV6-3 and TRBJ1-5; D possibly corresponds to TRBD1 (6 bases). V lost 6 bases and J 3 bases, leaving 15 bases between the germline ends. The CDR3 spans 15 residues. Germline V gene sequence: CDR1 MNHEY, CDR2 SVGEGT. CDR3 DNA: TGTGCCAGCAGCCAAAGTGGACAGTTCAATCAGCCCCAGCATTTT. This codes for CASSQSGQFNQPQHF.

This chain connects TRBV3-1 (or the pseudogene TRBV3-2) to TRBJ1-4, with 9 bases lining up with TRBD1. The V segment lost 1 base and the J segment 10 bases; nucleotides outside the gene matches: 13. Germline-derived CDR1 and CDR2 are LGHDT and YNNKEL (reference sequence). The CDR3 extends over 17 amino acids. The CDR3: CASSQAETGTGYGKLFF. DNA of the CDR3: TGTGCCAGCAGCCAAGCGGAGACCGGGACAGGGTATGGAAAACTGTTTTTT.

The gene calls are TRBV3-1 (or the pseudogene TRBV3-2) and TRBJ1-2; D is undetermined. Per germline, CDR1 LGHDT and CDR2 YNNKEL (reference sequence). Trimming pared 0 bases from V and 7 bases from J, leaving 9 bases between. This CDR3 is built from 13 residues. The DNA of the CDR3 is TGTGCCAGCAGCCAAGAACGTTTAGCTGGCTACACCTTC. It translates to CASSQERLAGYTF.

The gene calls are TRBV3-1 (or the pseudogene TRBV3-2) and TRBJ1-6, with a possible D match to TRBD1 (6 bases). The CDR3 is 16 amino acids. V lost 6 bases, J lost 0 bases, and 12 bases lay in between. CDR1 and CDR2 (germline): LGHDT, YNNKEL (reference sequence). The CDR3 sequence: CASRQGDSSYNSPLHF. The DNA of the CDR3 is TGTGCCAGCAGACAGGGAGACAGCTCCTATAATTCACCCCTCCACTTT.

V gene TRBV2 combines with J gene TRBJ1-2; the D is unclear. The CDR3 covers 14 residues. V lost 6 bases, J lost 3 bases, and 14 bases lay in between. Germline lookup yields CDR1 SNHLY and CDR2 FYNNEI. The CDR3 spells CASSLQTVDYGYTF. In nucleotides, the CDR3 is TGTGCCAGCAGCCTACAGACCGTCGACTATGGCTACACCTTC. Full variable domain (outside the CDR3, taken from reference TRBV2 and TRBJ1-2): EPEVTQTPSHQVTQMGQEVILRCVPISNHLYFYWYRQILGQKVEFLVSFYNNEISEKSEIFDDQFSVERPDGSNFTLKIRSTKLEDSAMYFCASSLQTVDYGYTFGSGTRLTVV.

This rearrangement joins TRBV2 to TRBJ2-1, with 8 bases aligning to TRBD1. V was pared by 5 bases and J by 12 bases, with 6 bases of the junction left unmatched. CDR1 SNHLY and CDR2 FYNNEI come from the germline V gene. There are 12 residues in the CDR3. In DNA, the CDR3 is TGTGCCAGCAGTTCCCCAGGGGGCAGGCAGTTCTTC. This codes for CASSSPGGRQFF.

The chain uses TRBV7-2 and TRBJ2-1; 8 bases are a match to TRBD2. The CDR3 runs 14 residues. Germline trimming cut 5 bases from V and 8 bases from J; bases unmatched to any gene: 8. The germline CDR1 and CDR2 sequences are SGHTA and FQGNSA. CDR3 nucleotide sequence: TGTGCCAGCAGCGGGGCTAGCGGGCTATATGAGCAGTTCTTC. Its protein product is CASSGASGLYEQFF.

This rearrangement joins TRBV11-3 to TRBJ2-1, with TRBD2 identical over 11 bases. The junction had 5 bases not matched to a gene; V was cut back by 5 bases and J by 5 bases. This CDR3 spans 15 amino acids. The germline gives CDR1 SGHNT, CDR2 YENEEA. The CDR3 region has the DNA TGTGCCAGCAGCCCGGGGACTAGCGGAGACAATGAGCAGTTCTTC. Its protein product is CASSPGTSGDNEQFF.

This chain connects TRBV5-6 to TRBJ2-3, with D perhaps matching TRBD1 (6 bases). Trimming cost V 4 bases and J 6 bases, with 9 bases left between them. The CDR3 consists of 12 residues. Germline loops: CDR1 SGHDT, CDR2 YYEEEE. CDR3 region: CASSRRGDTQYF. For the CDR3, the DNA is TGTGCCAGCAGCCGTAGGGGGGATACGCAGTATTTT.

The gene calls are TRBV25-1 and TRBJ2-1, with D possibly matching TRBD1 (6 bases). Trimming took 2 bases from V and 2 from J, leaving 13 bases between them. The length of the CDR3 is 16 residues. The V gene's germline CDR1 is MGHDK and CDR2 SYGVNS. The CDR3 region has the DNA TGTGCCAGCAGTGAAGTAGGGCAGGGGCCCTACAATGAGCAGTTCTTC. Protein product: CASSEVGQGPYNEQFF.

The V and J genes are TRBV7-9 and TRBJ2-3, with 10 positions matching TRBD1. Germline V gene data show CDR1 as SEHNR and CDR2 as FQNEAQ (reference sequence). V lost 5 bases and J lost 6; bases outside the gene matches: 20. The CDR3 runs 19 residues. The CDR3 reads CASSHLGGTGTGESDTQYF. In DNA form, the CDR3 reads TGTGCCAGCAGCCACCTGGGGGGTACTGGGACAGGGGAGTCGGATACGCAGTATTTT.

The J gene is TRBJ2-2, the V gene TRBV7-9, with 10 bases fitting TRBD2. Germline loops: CDR1 SEHNR, CDR2 FQNEAQ (reference sequence). The CDR3 runs to 18 residues. The V segment lost 2 bases and the J segment 3 bases; nucleotides outside the gene matches: 9. This CDR3 is CASSLLGLAGDHTGELFF. In DNA, the CDR3 is TGTGCCAGCAGCTTATTGGGGCTAGCGGGAGATCACACCGGGGAGCTGTTTTTT.

This chain links TRBV28 with TRBJ1-5, with D perhaps TRBD1 (5 bases). Germline values: CDR1 MDHEN, CDR2 SYDVKM. V was cut by 1 base and J by 3 bases, with 10 bases left in between. The CDR3 has 15 residues. CDR3: CASSLSRRVNQPQHF. DNA of the CDR3: TGTGCCAGCAGTTTATCGCGCAGGGTCAATCAGCCCCAGCATTTT.